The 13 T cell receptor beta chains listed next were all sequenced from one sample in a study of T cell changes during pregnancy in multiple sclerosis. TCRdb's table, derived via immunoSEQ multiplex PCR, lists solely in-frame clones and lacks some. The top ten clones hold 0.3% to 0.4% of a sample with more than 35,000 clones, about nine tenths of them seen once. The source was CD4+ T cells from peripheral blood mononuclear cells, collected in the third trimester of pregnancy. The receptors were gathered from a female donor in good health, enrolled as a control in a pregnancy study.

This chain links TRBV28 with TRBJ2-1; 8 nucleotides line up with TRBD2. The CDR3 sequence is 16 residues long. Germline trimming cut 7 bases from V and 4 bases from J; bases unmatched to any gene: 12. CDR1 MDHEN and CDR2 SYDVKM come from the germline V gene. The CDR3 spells CASTPPGTRQYNEQFF. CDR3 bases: TGTGCCAGCACCCCGCCCGGGACTAGGCAATACAATGAGCAGTTCTTC.

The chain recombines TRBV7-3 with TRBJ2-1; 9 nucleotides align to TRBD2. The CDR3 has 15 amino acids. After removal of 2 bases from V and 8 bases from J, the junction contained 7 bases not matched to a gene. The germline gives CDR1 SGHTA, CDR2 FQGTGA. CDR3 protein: CASSLYAGGLYEQFF. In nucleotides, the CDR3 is TGTGCCAGCAGCTTATATGCGGGGGGGCTATATGAGCAGTTCTTC.

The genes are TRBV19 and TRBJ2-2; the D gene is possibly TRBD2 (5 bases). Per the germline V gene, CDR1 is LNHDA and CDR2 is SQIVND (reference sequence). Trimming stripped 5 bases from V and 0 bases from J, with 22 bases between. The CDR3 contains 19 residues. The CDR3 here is CASSSQYQGLGSNTGELFF. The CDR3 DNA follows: TGTGCCAGTAGTTCACAGTACCAAGGACTGGGCTCGAACACCGGGGAGCTGTTTTTT.

The CDR3 DNA follows: TGTGCCAGCAGTGACAGGGGAGGGCAGCCCCAGCATTTT. Protein product: CASSDRGGQPQHF. The rearrangement uses TRBV28 and TRBJ1-5, with 8 nucleotides matching TRBD1. CDR1 and CDR2 (germline): MDHEN, SYDVKM. With 5 bases clipped from V and 7 bases from J, the junction kept 4 bases outside the gene matches. The CDR3 has 13 residues.

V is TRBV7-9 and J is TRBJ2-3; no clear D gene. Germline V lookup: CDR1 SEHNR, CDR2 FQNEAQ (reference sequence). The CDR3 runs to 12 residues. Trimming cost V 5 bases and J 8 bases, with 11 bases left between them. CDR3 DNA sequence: TGTGCCAGCAGCCCCCAGGCGTTTACGCAGTATTTT. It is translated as CASSPQAFTQYF.

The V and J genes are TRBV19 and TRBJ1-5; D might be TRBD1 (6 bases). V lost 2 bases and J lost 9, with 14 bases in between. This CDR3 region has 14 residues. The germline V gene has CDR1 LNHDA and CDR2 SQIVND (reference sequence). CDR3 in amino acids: CASSIPGELRPQHF. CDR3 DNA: TGTGCCAGTAGTATACCAGGGGAACTGCGGCCCCAGCATTTT.

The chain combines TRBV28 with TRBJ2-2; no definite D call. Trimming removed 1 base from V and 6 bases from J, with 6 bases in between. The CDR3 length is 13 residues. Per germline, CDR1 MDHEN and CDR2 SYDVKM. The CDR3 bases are TGTGCCAGCAGTTTATCGGTGGCCGGGGAGCTGTTTTTT. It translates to CASSLSVAGELFF.

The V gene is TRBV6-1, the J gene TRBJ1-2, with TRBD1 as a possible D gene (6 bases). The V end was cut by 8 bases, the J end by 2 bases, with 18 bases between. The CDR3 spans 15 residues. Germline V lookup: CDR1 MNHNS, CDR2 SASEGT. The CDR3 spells CASSPLQTGNYGYTF. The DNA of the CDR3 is TGTGCCAGCTCACCCCTTCAGACAGGAAACTATGGCTACACCTTC.

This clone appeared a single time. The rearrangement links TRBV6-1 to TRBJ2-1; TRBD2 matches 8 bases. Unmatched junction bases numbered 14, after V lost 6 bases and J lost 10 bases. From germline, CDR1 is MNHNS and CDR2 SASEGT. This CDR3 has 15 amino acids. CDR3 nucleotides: TGTGCCAGCAGCGAACCCTTCCGGGGGGGTTTGGAGCAGTTCTTC. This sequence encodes CASSEPFRGGLEQFF.

Here the CDR3 DNA reads TGTGCTAGTGGTGGAAGCGAGACTGAAGCTTTCTTT. Protein product: CASGGSETEAFF. The chain couples TRBV12-5 to TRBJ1-1, with no clear D. There are 12 residues in the CDR3. Trimming shortened V by 5 bases and J by 5 bases, and 9 bases separated the two germline ends. Germline lookup yields CDR1 LGHNT and CDR2 FRNRAP. The variable domain in full, with the rest retrieved from reference TRBV12-5 and TRBJ1-1, is DARVTQTPRHKVTEMGQEVTMRCQPILGHNTVFWYRQTMMQGLELLAYFRNRAPLDDSGMPKDRFSAEMPDATLATLKIQPSEPRDSAVYFCASGGSETEAFFGQGTRLTVV.

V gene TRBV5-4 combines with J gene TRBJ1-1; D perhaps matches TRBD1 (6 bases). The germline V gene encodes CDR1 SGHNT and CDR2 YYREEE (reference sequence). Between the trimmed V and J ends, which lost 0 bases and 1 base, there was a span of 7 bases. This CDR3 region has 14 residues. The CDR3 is CASSLGQANTEAFF. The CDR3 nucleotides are TGTGCCAGCAGCTTGGGACAGGCGAACACTGAAGCTTTCTTT.

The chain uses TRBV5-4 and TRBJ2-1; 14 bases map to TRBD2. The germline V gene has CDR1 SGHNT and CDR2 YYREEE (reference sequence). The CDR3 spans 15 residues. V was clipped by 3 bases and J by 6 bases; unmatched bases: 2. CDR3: CASSSGLAGGNEQFF. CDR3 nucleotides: TGTGCCAGCAGCTCCGGACTAGCGGGGGGCAATGAGCAGTTCTTC.

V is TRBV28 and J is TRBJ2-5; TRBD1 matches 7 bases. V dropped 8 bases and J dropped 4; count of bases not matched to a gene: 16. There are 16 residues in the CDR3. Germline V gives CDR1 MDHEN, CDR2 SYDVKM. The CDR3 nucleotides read TGTGCCAGCTTGCTACAGGGGCTACTGGACGGAGAGACCCAGTACTTC. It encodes CASLLQGLLDGETQYF. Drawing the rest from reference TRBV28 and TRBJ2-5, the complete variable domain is DVKVTQSSRYLVKRTGEKVFLECVQDMDHENMFWYRQDPGLGLRLIYFSYDVKMKEKGDIPEGYSVSREKKERFSLILESASTNQTSMYLCASLLQGLLDGETQYFGPGTRLLVL.